These 31 T cell receptor beta chains originate from one sample sequenced in a study of shared clonotypes between healthy human individuals. Naive CD8 cells were CD45RO-negative, positively selected for CCR7, excluding terminally differentiated effector memory CD45RA+ cells. Using immunoSEQ multiplex PCR, the repertoire was profiled, and TCRdb retains in-frame clones only, with some absent. The sample contains about 2 million clones, about 95% of which appear only once. Sequencing was performed on naive CD8+ T cells sorted from blood. The origin of the receptors is a man aged 18 to 30 in good health.

The gene calls are TRBV6-5 and TRBJ2-1; D possibly corresponds to TRBD1 (6 bases). This CDR3 contains 12 residues. V was trimmed by 2 bases and J by 9 bases, leaving 8 bases between them. Per germline, CDR1 MNHEY and CDR2 SVGAGI. In DNA, the CDR3 is TGTGCCAGCAGTTACGGGGGCCTTGAGCAGTTCTTC. It encodes CASSYGGLEQFF.

The gene calls are TRBV29-1 and TRBJ2-1; D might be TRBD2 (6 bases). Germline CDR1 reads SQVTM; CDR2 reads ANQGSEA. The CDR3 totals 16 residues. Between the trimmed V and J ends, which lost 0 bases and 0 bases, there was a span of 12 bases. Here the CDR3 DNA reads TGCAGCGTTGAAGATCCCTGGACTATCTCCTACAATGAGCAGTTCTTC. Translated: CSVEDPWTISYNEQFF.

The rearrangement joins TRBV7-6 to TRBJ1-1; 10 nucleotides align to TRBD1. The CDR3 runs 15 residues. V was clipped by 4 bases and J by 2 bases; unmatched bases: 4. The germline gives CDR1 SGHVS, CDR2 FNYEAQ. CDR3 bases: TGTGCCAGCAGCTCAGGGACAGGGGCCAACACTGAAGCTTTCTTT. Its protein is CASSSGTGANTEAFF.

CDR3 sequence reads: CASSLDRSAEAFF. The CDR3 DNA follows: TGTGCCAGCAGTTTAGACAGGTCGGCTGAAGCTTTCTTT. The chain carries TRBV27 and TRBJ1-1; the D gene is possibly TRBD1 (6 bases). This CDR3 is built from 13 residues. Germline CDR1 and CDR2: MNHEY and SMNVEV (reference sequence). V dropped 2 bases and J dropped 6 bases, with 10 bases sitting between them.

The genes are TRBV27 and TRBJ2-1, with D perhaps matching TRBD2 (5 bases). Germline values: CDR1 MNHEY, CDR2 SMNVEV (reference sequence). Trimming cost V 3 bases and J 5 bases, with 8 bases left between them. The CDR3 runs 13 residues. CDR3 bases: TGTGCCAGCAGTTTGGTGCGGGACAATGAGCAGTTCTTC. Translated, it gives CASSLVRDNEQFF.

The chain carries TRBV2 and TRBJ1-4, with 9 bases fitting TRBD1. This CDR3 is built from 14 residues. Germline V lookup: CDR1 SNHLY, CDR2 FYNNEI. J lost 4 bases, V lost 7 bases, and 4 bases had no gene match. The DNA of the CDR3 is TGTGCCAGCAACTTGGGACAGGGTAATGAAAAACTGTTTTTT. It is translated as CASNLGQGNEKLFF.

This rearrangement joins TRBV6-5 to TRBJ1-1, with D possibly TRBD1 on 5 matching bases. V lost 2 bases and J 7 bases, leaving 11 bases between the germline ends. CDR1 MNHEY and CDR2 SVGAGI come from the germline V gene. The CDR3 has 13 residues. In DNA, the CDR3 is TGTGCCAGCAGTTACGGTAGGGGAATTGAAGCTTTCTTT. Its translation is CASSYGRGIEAFF.

The gene calls are TRBV6-1 and TRBJ1-2; TRBD1 matches at 8 bases. From germline, CDR1 is MNHNS and CDR2 SASEGT. CDR3 size: 15 residues. Losses at the gene ends were 4 bases for V and 5 bases for J; bases not matched to a gene: 9. Here the CDR3 DNA reads TGTGCCAGCAGTGGCCCCACCCGACAGGGGTATGGCTACACCTTC. Its translation: CASSGPTRQGYGYTF.

The V and J genes are TRBV27 and TRBJ1-2, with 9 bases lining up with TRBD1. Germline V gene lookup returns CDR1 MNHEY and CDR2 SMNVEV (reference sequence). The CDR3 has 16 amino acids. Unmatched junction bases numbered 6, after V lost 3 bases and J lost 1 base. CDR3 in amino acids: CASSFSRQGGNYGYTF. The CDR3 nucleotides are TGTGCCAGCAGTTTCTCCAGACAGGGGGGTAACTATGGCTACACCTTC.

The V call is TRBV4-1, the J call TRBJ1-5, with D perhaps matching TRBD1 (5 bases). The V end lost 1 base, the J end lost 9 bases, and 13 bases lay between the germline ends. Germline V gene sequence: CDR1 MGHRA, CDR2 YSYEKL. The length of the CDR3 is 14 residues. CDR3: CASSQALLGAPQHF. DNA for the CDR3: TGCGCCAGCAGCCAAGCTCTACTTGGGGCGCCCCAGCATTTT.

This chain uses TRBV4-1 with TRBJ1-2, with 9 bases fitting TRBD1. Germline V gene sequence: CDR1 MGHRA, CDR2 YSYEKL. The CDR3 totals 15 residues. The junction had 9 bases not matched to a gene; V was cut back by 2 bases and J by 8 bases. The CDR3 region has the DNA TGCGCCAGCAGCCAAACCACAGGGGGCGAGGGCGGCTACACCTTC. Translating it yields CASSQTTGGEGGYTF.

The chain carries TRBV6-1 and TRBJ2-7; TRBD1 might be the D (6 bases). The V and J ends lost 6 bases and 3 bases respectively, with 12 bases between them. Germline CDR1 and CDR2: MNHNS and SASEGT. The CDR3 is 13 amino acids. The CDR3 here is CASRDGQLYEQYF. The CDR3 DNA sequence: TGTGCCAGCAGGGACGGACAGCTCTACGAGCAGTACTTC.

This chain joins TRBV2 and TRBJ1-5, with D uncertain. Per germline, CDR1 SNHLY and CDR2 FYNNEI. Trimming cost V 3 bases and J 4 bases, with 10 bases left between them. This CDR3 is built from 14 residues. The CDR3 loop reads CASSDSAGNQPQHF. The CDR3 DNA sequence: TGTGCCAGCAGTGACTCGGCAGGAAATCAGCCCCAGCATTTT.

The V gene is TRBV2, the J gene TRBJ2-1; D gene uncertain. This CDR3 contains 13 residues. Between the trimmed V and J ends, which lost 3 bases and 8 bases, there was a span of 11 bases. In germline, CDR1 is SNHLY, CDR2 FYNNEI. The chain's CDR3 is CASSDAARYEQFF. DNA of the CDR3: TGTGCCAGCAGTGATGCCGCGAGGTATGAGCAGTTCTTC.

V gene TRBV7-9 combines with J gene TRBJ2-2; D uncertain. In germline, CDR1 is SEHNR, CDR2 FQNEAQ (reference sequence). V lost 5 bases and J 6 bases, leaving 13 bases between the germline ends. This CDR3 has 14 residues. The DNA for the CDR3 is TGTGCCAGCAGCCACCCTGGTGGTTCCGGGGAGCTGTTTTTT. Its translation is CASSHPGGSGELFF.

The chain has TRBV12-5 and TRBJ1-4; TRBD1 matches at 7 bases. The V and J ends lost 8 bases and 4 bases, in that order; junction bases with no gene match: 7. Per germline, CDR1 LGHNT and CDR2 FRNRAP. The CDR3 consists of 14 residues. CDR3 amino acids: CASLTGAINEKLFF. DNA for the CDR3: TGTGCTAGTCTCACAGGGGCGATTAATGAAAAACTGTTTTTT.

The chain combines TRBV27 with TRBJ1-1; the match to TRBD1 covers 9 bases. The V and J ends lost 6 bases and 5 bases, in that order; junction bases with no gene match: 4. Germline V lookup: CDR1 MNHEY, CDR2 SMNVEV (reference sequence). The CDR3 has 13 residues. The CDR3 DNA follows: TGTGCCAGCAGCCGACAGGGGGGAACTGAAGCTTTCTTT. Translated: CASSRQGGTEAFF.

The gene calls are TRBV7-6 and TRBJ1-1; no reliable D call. Looked up from germline, CDR1 is SGHVS and CDR2 is FNYEAQ. V was pared by 0 bases and J by 7 bases, with 6 bases between. This CDR3 contains 12 residues. In DNA, the CDR3 is TGTGCCAGCAGCTTAGCGTCCCATGAAGCTTTCTTT. Protein product: CASSLASHEAFF.

For this clone: The same CDR3 also results from other DNA sequences found in this sample. This chain joins TRBV2 and TRBJ1-1; D is uncertain. Germline lookup yields CDR1 SNHLY and CDR2 FYNNEI. Trimming cost V 3 bases and J 5 bases, with 7 bases left between them. The CDR3 extends over 12 amino acids. As DNA, the CDR3 is TGTGCCAGCAGTGAGCCGGGTACTGAAGCTTTCTTT. Its protein product is CASSEPGTEAFF.

The rearrangement links TRBV6-6 to TRBJ1-2; 8 positions agree with TRBD1. The CDR3 runs to 16 residues. CDR1 and CDR2 (germline): MNHNY, SVGAGI (reference sequence). The V segment lost 2 bases and the J segment 6 bases; nucleotides outside the gene matches: 11. CDR3 coding DNA: TGTGCCAGCAGTTACATCGGGTCAGGGGGCCCTGATGGCTACACCTTC. Protein sequence: CASSYIGSGGPDGYTF.

The genes are TRBV27 and TRBJ1-2; TRBD1 might be the D (5 bases). Germline loops: CDR1 MNHEY, CDR2 SMNVEV (reference sequence). Trimming left V 5 bases short and J 0 bases short, with 13 bases between. The CDR3 runs 15 residues. The CDR3 region is CASSLGPSANYGYTF. CDR3 nucleotide sequence: TGTGCCAGCAGTCTGGGACCGTCAGCTAACTATGGCTACACCTTC.

The chain recombines TRBV7-2 with TRBJ2-1; D may be TRBD2 (6 bases). The CDR3 runs 14 residues. Germline V gene sequence: CDR1 SGHTA, CDR2 FQGNSA. V dropped 1 base and J dropped 8 bases, with 12 bases sitting between them. The CDR3 here is CASSLVRGFDEQFF. The CDR3, as DNA: TGTGCCAGCAGCTTAGTTCGGGGGTTCGATGAGCAGTTCTTC. Full variable domain (outside the CDR3, taken from reference TRBV7-2 and TRBJ2-1): GAGVSQSPSNKVTEKGKDVELRCDPISGHTALYWYRQSLGQGLEFLIYFQGNSAPDKSGLPSDRFSAERTGGSVSTLTIQRTQQEDSAVYLCASSLVRGFDEQFFGPGTRLTVL.

The V gene is TRBV5-4, the J gene TRBJ2-7; tentative D call: TRBD1 (6 bases). Trimming removed 6 bases from V and 1 base from J, with 11 bases in between. Germline assignment: CDR1 SGHNT and CDR2 YYREEE (reference sequence). This CDR3 has 13 residues. The chain's CDR3 is CASKLRGSYEQYF. The CDR3 nucleotides read TGTGCCAGCAAACTCAGGGGATCCTACGAGCAGTACTTC.

The rearrangement links TRBV27 to TRBJ2-7; D is uncertain. CDR3 length: 12 amino acids. Germline CDR1 MNHEY, CDR2 SMNVEV (reference sequence). The V gene lost 2 bases and the J gene lost 7 bases, with 9 bases spanning the gap. CDR3 coding DNA: TGTGCCAGCAGTTTAACCAGTGCTGAGCAGTACTTC. The encoded protein is CASSLTSAEQYF.

V gene TRBV11-2 combines with J gene TRBJ2-7; 12 nucleotides match TRBD2. With V trimmed by 5 bases and J by 3 bases, 2 bases remained unmatched. The CDR3 spans 14 residues. Germline CDR1 is SGHAT and CDR2 is FQNNGV. The CDR3 spells CASSMTSGGYEQYF. The CDR3 nucleotides are TGTGCCAGCAGCATGACTAGCGGGGGCTACGAGCAGTACTTC.

The chain is built from TRBV28 and TRBJ1-4, with 10 bases aligning to TRBD1. Germline V lookup: CDR1 MDHEN, CDR2 SYDVKM. The V segment lost 4 bases and the J segment 6 bases; nucleotides outside the gene matches: 14. CDR3 length equals 18 residues. The CDR3 DNA sequence: TGTGCCAGCAGTTCCCTTGAGGGGACAGGGGTTATCGATGAAAAACTGTTTTTT. As protein: CASSSLEGTGVIDEKLFF.

The chain links TRBV6-1 to TRBJ1-2; TRBD1 might be the D (5 bases). The germline V gene has CDR1 MNHNS and CDR2 SASEGT. V was clipped by 7 bases and J by 8 bases, with 14 bases between them. The CDR3 has 12 residues. CDR3 in amino acids: CASIQDRWGYTF. The DNA for the CDR3 is TGTGCCAGCATCCAAGACAGATGGGGCTACACCTTC.

The V call is TRBV9, the J call TRBJ2-1; TRBD2 agrees at 7 bases. The CDR3 spans 16 residues. Unmatched junction bases numbered 10, after V lost 0 bases and J lost 7 bases. CDR1 and CDR2 from the germline V gene are SGDLS and YYNGEE. The CDR3 region is CASSVGIRDYENEQFF. The CDR3, as DNA: TGTGCCAGCAGCGTAGGCATCCGGGACTACGAAAATGAGCAGTTCTTC.

V gene TRBV6-1 combines with J gene TRBJ2-7, with 12 positions matching TRBD1. V shed 4 bases and J 0 bases; nucleotides not matched to a gene: 10. This CDR3 has 18 residues. CDR1 is MNHNS, CDR2 SASEGT, per germline. The CDR3 loop is CASSAYGTGGPSSYEQYF. Written as DNA, the CDR3 is TGTGCCAGCAGTGCATATGGGACAGGGGGCCCGAGCTCCTACGAGCAGTACTTC.

The gene calls are TRBV2 and TRBJ1-3; a weak D match, TRBD1 (5 bases). The V end was cut by 3 bases, the J end by 2 bases, with 14 bases between. The CDR3 is 16 residues long. Germline CDR1 and CDR2: SNHLY and FYNNEI. The CDR3 here is CASSEPGGATGNTIYF. CDR3 in DNA: TGTGCCAGCAGTGAGCCGGGAGGGGCTACTGGAAACACCATATATTTT.

This clone was recorded once. The chain employs TRBV4-3 and TRBJ2-2; perhaps TRBD1 as D (5 bases). The CDR3 extends over 14 amino acids. The germline V and J ends were trimmed by 4 bases and 6 bases, with 12 bases remaining between them. Looked up from germline, CDR1 is LGHNA and CDR2 is YSLEER. CDR3 sequence (DNA): TGCGCCAGCAGCCCGCCACAGGCGGCCGGGGAGCTGTTTTTT. This translates into CASSPPQAAGELFF.